This passage covers 2 T cell receptor beta chains from one sample sequenced in a study of blood T cell repertoires in COVID-19. TCRdb's copy holds only in-frame clones and misses some; the assay was immunoSEQ multiplex PCR. Counted here are 310,000 or so clones, nearly 90% occurring once; the ten biggest clones make up 5.5% to 7%. The source material was PBMCs or T cells enriched from blood (not recorded which). These receptors were collected from a woman aged 30 to 39 who had recovered from COVID-19.

The sample holds one count of this clone. This chain uses TRBV7-3 with TRBJ1-6, with TRBD1 matching 9 bases. Trimming removed 3 bases from V and 12 bases from J; junction bases left unmatched: 0. The CDR3 has 12 amino acids. CDR1 SGHTA and CDR2 FQGTGA come from the germline V gene. The CDR3 reads CASSLGQGPLHF. CDR3 sequence (DNA): TGTGCCAGCAGCTTGGGACAGGGACCCCTCCACTTT.

The V call is TRBV19, the J call TRBJ1-1; 9 bases align to TRBD1. Germline loops: CDR1 LNHDA, CDR2 SQIVND (reference sequence). J lost 4 bases, V lost 1 base, and 10 bases had no gene match. This CDR3 contains 17 residues. CDR3 nucleotides: TGTGCCAGTAGTATAGTGGGGACAGGGTTTGTGGGCACTGAAGCTTTCTTT. This codes for CASSIVGTGFVGTEAFF.